This T cell receptor beta chain was captured by sequencing in a study of patients and donors after allogeneic stem cell transplantation. The germline V gene has CDR1 SGHAT and CDR2 FQNNGV. Trimming removed 4 bases at V and 0 bases at J, with 22 bases between. This CDR3 has 19 residues. TCRdb re-derived calls from the RT-PCR reads in MiXCR, one entry per CDR3 protein. The data contain about 960,000 distinct CDR3 sequences, roughly 18% of them singletons. This clonotype came up a few times. The rearrangement links TRBV11-2 to TRBJ1-5; TRBD1 might be the D (5 bases). Sample: blood, either unsorted or a sorted T cell fraction (not recorded which). The TCR was taken from a human donor who was either an allogeneic HSCT recipient or a stem cell or donor lymphocyte infusion donor (not recorded which). It is not recorded whose cells these are; they may come from a transplant donor. The CDR3 reads CASSSSGRALFNSNQPQHF. The CDR3 coding sequence is TGTGCCAGCAGCTCCTCCGGCAGGGCGTTATTTAATAGCAATCAGCCCCAGCATTTT.